This T cell receptor (beta chain) comes out of a study of T cells in Graves' hyperthyroidism and ophthalmopathy (dated by TCRdb to between 2019 and 2020). About the full investigation: Peripheral blood was collected at initial diagnosis, before any treatment. A discovery cohort of about a hundred patients, roughly 40 with Graves' ophthalmopathy and 55 to 60 with stable Graves' hyperthyroidism, was used to find distinguishing TCR V-J signatures. In several Graves' hyperthyroidism patients, the study also compared T-cell repertoires from thyroid tissue with T-cell repertoires from blood. Prospective prediction of ophthalmopathy was tested in an independent validation cohort consisting of roughly 19 hyperthyroidism patients and more than 15 patients who later progressed to ophthalmopathy. Following sampling, methimazole starting at 30 mg daily was given to hyperthyroidism patients, and high-dose intravenous methylprednisolone was given to ophthalmopathy patients. The 100 discovery patients were randomly split 7:3 into training and test sets. The paper reports TCR Vbeta CDR3 sequencing of roughly 140 peripheral blood samples: around 45 ophthalmopathy, under 80 hyperthyroidism and around 17 progressor patients. General findings and caveats noted by the study authors: In validation, the model predicted progression to ophthalmopathy with approximately 71% sensitivity and approximately 78% specificity, a median of about 6.7 months before onset. Ophthalmopathy was separated from stable hyperthyroidism by a 13 V-J signature model, with around 90% sensitivity and approximately 81% specificity obtained in cross-validation and 80%/75% obtained in testing. Most expanded thyroid clonotypes (frequency above 0.001) were also detected in blood, a finding suggesting that blood repertoires may reflect thyroid immune responses. Sample size was not statistically predetermined, and blinding of investigators to group allocation was not performed.

The TCR beta CDR3 regions were amplified from RNA transcripts. For the first round of RT-PCR on the TCR CDR3, the HTBI primer set was used together with the Qiagen OneStep RT-PCR kit. The libraries were constructed in a second round of multiplex PCR and then size-selected and purified. Sequencing of the libraries was done on an Illumina HiSeq2000 using paired-end 100 bp reads. The paper's data handling went like this. SOAPnuke was used to process the raw data, with reads discarded if the reads contained adapters or uncalled bases, had a mean Phred below 15, or lacked an exact constant-primer or identifier match. COPE v1.2.5 was used to merge the high-quality paired reads, and each unique nucleotide sequence was defined as a clonotype. MiTCR v1.1 was used to align the clonotypes against IMGT TRBV, TRBD and TRBJ reference segments. The analysis was restricted to V-J combinations with a frequency above 0.0001, which together covered 99.2% of the repertoires. The TCS score was defined as F50 (clonal expansion) divided by E x V (chaos), with BLOSUM62-based TCRdist calculated between CDR3 peptides within each V-J. Welch's t-statistics and random forest reduced around 550 V-J features to 13, which were used in a naive Bayes classifier (R e1071). Using fastp at Q25 and MiXCR, TCRdb reprocessed the public reads and kept productive beta chains. Records with the same CDR3 protein are collapsed into one entry carrying the most frequent genes and DNA. The authors' filters were not applied to this entry. The sample data list nearly 600,000 distinct CDR3 sequences, and approximately 15% of these were observed just once. 5.5% to 7.5% of the sample is taken by the ten largest.

Hyperthyroidism patients were newly diagnosed, had a disease duration of under 2 months, and were aged 18 to 65 years. The study excluded patients with uncontrolled infections, other autoimmune diseases, pregnancy or lactation. Clinical symptoms, serum thyroxine and TRAb, thyroid ultrasound, and orbital computed tomography formed the basis for the diagnoses. For progressor patients, blood was drawn at the first diagnosis of hyperthyroidism, before any ophthalmopathy symptoms had appeared. PBMCs were isolated from more than 8 ml of fresh peripheral blood by Ficoll-Paque density gradient centrifugation. Patients classed as progressors first received a Graves' hyperthyroidism diagnosis and then went on to develop ophthalmopathy during follow-up. Total RNA was extracted using Trizol reagent, and RNA quality was assessed on an Agilent 2100 Bioanalyzer. With regard to this clonotype: The antigen it recognizes is unknown. No much larger clone is present one base from it, and per-base qualities are unavailable.

Sequencing used blood. The sequence derives from a woman aged 25-40 years with Graves' hyperthyroidism that later progressed to Graves' ophthalmopathy.

CDR3 sequence: CASSPGTSGNDEQFF. The DNA sequence is as follows: TGTGCCAGCAGCCCAGGGACTAGCGGGAACGATGAGCAGTTCTTC. The chain is encoded by TRBV3-1 joined to TRBJ2-1; 13 junctional bases match TRBD2. Relative to germline, V is missing 4 bases and J is missing 8 bases, with 5 bases of the junction outside any gene match. Including cysteine and phenylalanine, the CDR3 has 15 amino acids. The DNA shown is the 45-base CDR3, in frame from base 1. CDR1 LGHDT and CDR2 YNNKEL are derived from the germline V gene (reference sequence).